This T cell receptor (beta chain) was sequenced in a study of technical replicates of blood from a handful of donors. Germline loops: CDR1 LNHDA, CDR2 SQIVND (reference sequence). V was shortened by 6 bases and J by 0 bases, with 9 bases between the two germline ends. This CDR3 is built from 15 residues. TCRdb's copy holds only in-frame clones and misses some; the assay was immunoSEQ multiplex PCR. The sample shows around 85,000 clones, roughly 94% of them seen only once. The sequence came from a human donor in good health. Sequencing was done on a sample of T cells isolated from PBMCs. This chain uses TRBV19 with TRBJ1-6; D remains unclear. The CDR3 nucleotides are TGTGCCAGTAGAGCGATTTCCTCCTATAATTCACCCCTCCACTTT. The encoded protein is CASRAISSYNSPLHF.